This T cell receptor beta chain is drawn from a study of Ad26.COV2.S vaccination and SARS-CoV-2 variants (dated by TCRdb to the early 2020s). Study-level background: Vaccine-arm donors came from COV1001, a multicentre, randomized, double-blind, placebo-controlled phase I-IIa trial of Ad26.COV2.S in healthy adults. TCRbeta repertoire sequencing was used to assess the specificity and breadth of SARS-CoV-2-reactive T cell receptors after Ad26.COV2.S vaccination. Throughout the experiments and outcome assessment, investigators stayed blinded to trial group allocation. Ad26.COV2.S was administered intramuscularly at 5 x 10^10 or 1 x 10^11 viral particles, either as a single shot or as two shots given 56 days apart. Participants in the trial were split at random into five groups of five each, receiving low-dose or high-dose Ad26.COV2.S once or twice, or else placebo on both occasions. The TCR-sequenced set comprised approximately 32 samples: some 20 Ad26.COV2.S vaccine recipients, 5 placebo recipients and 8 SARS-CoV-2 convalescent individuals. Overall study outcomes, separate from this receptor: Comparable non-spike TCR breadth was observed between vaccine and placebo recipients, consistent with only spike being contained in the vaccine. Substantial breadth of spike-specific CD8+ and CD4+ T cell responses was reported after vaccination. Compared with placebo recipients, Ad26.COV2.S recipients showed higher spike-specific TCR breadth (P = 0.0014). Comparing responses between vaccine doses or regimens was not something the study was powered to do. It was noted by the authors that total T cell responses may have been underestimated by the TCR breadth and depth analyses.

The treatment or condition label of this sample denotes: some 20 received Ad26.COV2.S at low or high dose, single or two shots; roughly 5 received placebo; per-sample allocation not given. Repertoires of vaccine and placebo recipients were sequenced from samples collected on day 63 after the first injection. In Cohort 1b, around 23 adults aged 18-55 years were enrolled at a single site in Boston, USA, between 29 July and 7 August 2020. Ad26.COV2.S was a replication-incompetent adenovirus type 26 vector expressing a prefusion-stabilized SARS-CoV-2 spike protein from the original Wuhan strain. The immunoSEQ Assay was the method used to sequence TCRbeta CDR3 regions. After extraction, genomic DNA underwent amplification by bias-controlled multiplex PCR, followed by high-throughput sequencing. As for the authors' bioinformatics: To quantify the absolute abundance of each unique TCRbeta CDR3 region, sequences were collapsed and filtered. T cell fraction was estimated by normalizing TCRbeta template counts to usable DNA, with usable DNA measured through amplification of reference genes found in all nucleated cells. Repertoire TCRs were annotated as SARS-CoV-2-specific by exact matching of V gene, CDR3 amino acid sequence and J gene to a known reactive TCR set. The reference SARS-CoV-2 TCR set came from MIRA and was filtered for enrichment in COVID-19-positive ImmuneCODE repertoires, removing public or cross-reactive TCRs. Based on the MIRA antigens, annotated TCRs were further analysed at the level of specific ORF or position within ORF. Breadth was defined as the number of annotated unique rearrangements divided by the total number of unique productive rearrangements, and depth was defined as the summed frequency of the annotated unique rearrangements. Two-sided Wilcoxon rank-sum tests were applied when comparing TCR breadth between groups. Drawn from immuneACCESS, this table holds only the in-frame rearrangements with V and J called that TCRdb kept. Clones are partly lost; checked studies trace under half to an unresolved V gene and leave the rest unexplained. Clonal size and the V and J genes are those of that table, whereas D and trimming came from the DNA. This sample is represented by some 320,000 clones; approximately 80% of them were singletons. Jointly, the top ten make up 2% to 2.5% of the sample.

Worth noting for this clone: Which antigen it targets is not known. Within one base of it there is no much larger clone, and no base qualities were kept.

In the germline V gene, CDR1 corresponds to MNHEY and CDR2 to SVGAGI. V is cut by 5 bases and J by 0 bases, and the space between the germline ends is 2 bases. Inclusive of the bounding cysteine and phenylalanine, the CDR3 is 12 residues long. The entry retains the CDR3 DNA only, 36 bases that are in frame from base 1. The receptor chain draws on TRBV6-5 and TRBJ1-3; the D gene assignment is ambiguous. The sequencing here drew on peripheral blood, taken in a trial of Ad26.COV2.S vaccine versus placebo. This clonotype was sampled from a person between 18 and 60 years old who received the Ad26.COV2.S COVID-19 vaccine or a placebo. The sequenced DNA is TGTGCCAGCAGTATCTCTGGAAACACCATATATTTT. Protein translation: CASSISGNTIYF.